This T cell receptor beta chain comes out of a study of preoperative IRX-2 immunotherapy in early breast cancer. This clone was seen a single time. The treatment was: preoperative locoregional IRX-2 cytokine immunotherapy. Clones were sequenced by immunoSEQ multiplex PCR, and TCRdb holds only the in-frame ones, with some missing. The sample lists roughly 93,000 clones; 80% to 90% were seen once. Germline lookup yields CDR1 SGHDN and CDR2 FVKESK. V lost 6 bases and J lost 0, with 14 bases in between. The CDR3 covers 15 residues. Sequences were derived from tumor tissue, sampled after IRX-2 immunotherapy. This chain joins TRBV14 and TRBJ1-1, with a weak D call TRBD1 (5 bases). The clonotype originates from a human donor with breast cancer. CDR3 in amino acids: CASSLGTSMNTEAFF. The CDR3 DNA is TGTGCCAGCAGTCTCGGGACTTCTATGAACACTGAAGCTTTCTTT.